This T cell receptor (beta chain) was retrieved from a study of monozygotic twins with inflammatory bowel disease. Without any T cell sorting, total RNA was isolated from whole blood. Germline loops: CDR1 SEHNR, CDR2 FQNEAQ (reference sequence). CDR3 length: 13 residues. Remarks on this clonotype: Its antigen is unknown.

Using TCRalpha and TCRbeta cDNA, the researchers carried out two nested PCRs that lasted around 15 and 9 cycles. One entry per CDR3 protein, without DNA, is what TCRdb gives after re-calling the 5' RACE reads. The sample shows 300,000 to 400,000 distinct CDR3 sequences, and just over 2.5% sits with its ten largest clones. Study-level results: IBD patients, compared with healthy twins, shared fewer clonotypes with others (especially with disease activity). Diversity of TCRbeta measured by inverse Simpson was lower in IBD patients than in healthy co-twins.

Sample: blood. The chain is built from TRBV7-9 and TRBJ1-1. The receptor was derived from a human donor with ulcerative colitis or Crohn's disease, or a healthy co-twin of an affected twin (not recorded which). The chain's CDR3 is CASSLRGFTEAFF.